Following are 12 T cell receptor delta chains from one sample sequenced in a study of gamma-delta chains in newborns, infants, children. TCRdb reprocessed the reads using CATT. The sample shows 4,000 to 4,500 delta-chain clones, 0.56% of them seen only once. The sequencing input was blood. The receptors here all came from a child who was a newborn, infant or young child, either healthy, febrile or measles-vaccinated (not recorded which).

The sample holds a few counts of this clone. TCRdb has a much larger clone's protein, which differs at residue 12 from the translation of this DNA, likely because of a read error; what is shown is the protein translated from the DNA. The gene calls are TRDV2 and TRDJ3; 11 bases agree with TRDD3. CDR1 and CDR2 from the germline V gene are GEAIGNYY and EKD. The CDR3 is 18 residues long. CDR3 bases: TGTGCCTGTGATGGGGGATACGCGGGCTCCTGGGGCACCCGACAGATGTTTTTC. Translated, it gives CACDGGYAGSWGTRQMFF.

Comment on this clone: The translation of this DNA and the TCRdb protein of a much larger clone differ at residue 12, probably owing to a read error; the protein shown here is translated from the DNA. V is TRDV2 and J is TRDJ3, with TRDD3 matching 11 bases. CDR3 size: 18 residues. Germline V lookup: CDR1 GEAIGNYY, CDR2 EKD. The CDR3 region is CACDILGDKAWGTRQMFF. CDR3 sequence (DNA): TGTGCCTGTGACATACTGGGGGATAAAGCCTGGGGCACCCGACAGATGTTTTTC.

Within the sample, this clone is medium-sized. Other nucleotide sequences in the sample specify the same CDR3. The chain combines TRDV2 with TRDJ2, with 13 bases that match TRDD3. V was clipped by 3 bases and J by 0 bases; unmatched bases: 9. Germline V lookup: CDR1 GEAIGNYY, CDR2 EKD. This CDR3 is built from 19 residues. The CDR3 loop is CACDLLGDTRPSLTAQLFF. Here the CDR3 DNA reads TGTGCCTGTGACTTACTGGGGGATACGCGTCCCTCTTTGACAGCACAACTCTTCTTT.

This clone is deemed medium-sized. The CDR3 protein is CACDRLGIFSWDTRQMFF. Written as DNA, the CDR3 is TGTGCCTGTGACCGACTGGGGATTTTCTCCTGGGACACCCGACAGATGTTTTTC. The chain employs TRDV2 and TRDJ3; TRDD3 aligns across 7 bases. V lost 3 bases, J lost 0 bases, and 7 bases stayed unmatched. This CDR3 has 18 residues. Germline lookup yields CDR1 GEAIGNYY and CDR2 EKD.

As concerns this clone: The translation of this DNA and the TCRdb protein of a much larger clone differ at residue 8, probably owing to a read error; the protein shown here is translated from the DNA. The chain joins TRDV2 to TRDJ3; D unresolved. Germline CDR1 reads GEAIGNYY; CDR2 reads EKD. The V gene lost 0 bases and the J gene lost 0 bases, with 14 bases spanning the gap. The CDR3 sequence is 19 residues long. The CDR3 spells CACDTGRVRRSWDTRQMFF. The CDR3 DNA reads TGTGCCTGTGACACCGGCCGGGTTCGACGCTCCTGGGACACCCGACAGATGTTTTTC.

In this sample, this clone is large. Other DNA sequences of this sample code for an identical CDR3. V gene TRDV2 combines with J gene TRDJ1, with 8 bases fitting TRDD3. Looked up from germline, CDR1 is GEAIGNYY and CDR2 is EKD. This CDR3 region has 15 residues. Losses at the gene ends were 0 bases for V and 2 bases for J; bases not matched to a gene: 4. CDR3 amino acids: CACDTGIRWTDKLIF. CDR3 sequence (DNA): TGTGCCTGTGACACCGGGATACGCTGGACCGATAAACTCATCTTT.

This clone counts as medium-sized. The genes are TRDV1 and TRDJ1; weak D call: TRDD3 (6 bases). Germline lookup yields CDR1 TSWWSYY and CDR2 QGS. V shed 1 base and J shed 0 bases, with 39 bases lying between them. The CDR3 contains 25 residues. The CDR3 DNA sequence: TGTGCTCTTGGGGAACGGTCCCATCTTGGTCCACTCGTGGGGATCGACTCGACTTACACCGATAAACTCATCTTT. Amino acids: CALGERSHLGPLVGIDSTYTDKLIF.

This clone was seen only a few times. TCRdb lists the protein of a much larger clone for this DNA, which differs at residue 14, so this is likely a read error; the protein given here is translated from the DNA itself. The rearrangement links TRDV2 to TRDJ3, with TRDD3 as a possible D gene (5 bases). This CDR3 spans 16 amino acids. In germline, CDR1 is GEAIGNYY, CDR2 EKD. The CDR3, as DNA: TGTGCCTGTGACCGTTCTAGCTCCTGGGACACCCGACAGACGTTTTTC. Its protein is CACDRSSSWDTRQTFF.

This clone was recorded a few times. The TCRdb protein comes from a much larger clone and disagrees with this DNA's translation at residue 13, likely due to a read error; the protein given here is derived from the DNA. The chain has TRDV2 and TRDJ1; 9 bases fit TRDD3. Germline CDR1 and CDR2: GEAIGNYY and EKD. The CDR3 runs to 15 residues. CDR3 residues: CACDKLGDRGHKPIF. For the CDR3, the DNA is TGTGCCTGTGACAAACTGGGGGACCGGGGGCATAAACCCATCTTT.

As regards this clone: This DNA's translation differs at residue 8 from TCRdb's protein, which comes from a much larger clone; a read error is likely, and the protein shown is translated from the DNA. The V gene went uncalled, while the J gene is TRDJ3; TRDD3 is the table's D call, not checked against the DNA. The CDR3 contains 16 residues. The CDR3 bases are TGTGCCTGTGACACCGTGGGGGCTTGGGACACCCGACAGATGTTTTTC. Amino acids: CACDTVGAWDTRQMFF.

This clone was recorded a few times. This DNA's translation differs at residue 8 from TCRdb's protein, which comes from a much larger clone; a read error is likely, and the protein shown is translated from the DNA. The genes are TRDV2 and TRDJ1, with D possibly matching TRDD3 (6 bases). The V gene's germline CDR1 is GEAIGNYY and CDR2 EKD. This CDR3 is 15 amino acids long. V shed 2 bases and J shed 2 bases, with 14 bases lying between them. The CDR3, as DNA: TGTGCCTGTGACAGTGGGGGTCCACAGACCGATAAACTCATCTTT. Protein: CACDSGGPQTDKLIF.

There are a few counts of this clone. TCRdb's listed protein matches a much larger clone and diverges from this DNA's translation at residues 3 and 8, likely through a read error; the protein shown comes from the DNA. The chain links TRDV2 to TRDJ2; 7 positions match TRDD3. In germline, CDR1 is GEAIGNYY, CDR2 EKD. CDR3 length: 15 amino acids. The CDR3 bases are TGTGCCCGTGACATACTGGGGCACCTGACAGCACAACTCTTCTTT. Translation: CARDILGHLTAQLFF.